This T cell receptor beta chain was sequenced during a study of technical replicates of blood from a few donors. Clones were sequenced by immunoSEQ multiplex PCR, and TCRdb holds only the in-frame ones, with some missing. The table lists about 73,000 clones, 85% to 95% of them singletons. The V and J ends lost 7 bases and 9 bases, in that order; junction bases with no gene match: 14. CDR3 size: 16 residues. Per germline, CDR1 MDHEN and CDR2 SYDVKM. The chain uses TRBV28 and TRBJ2-1; 11 nucleotides match TRBD1. The sequenced sample was T cells isolated from PBMCs. The clonotype originates from a human donor in good health. For the CDR3, the DNA is TGTGCCAGCACCGCCCGAGGGACAGGGGGTTTCGGTGAGCAGTTCTTC. This translates into CASTARGTGGFGEQFF.